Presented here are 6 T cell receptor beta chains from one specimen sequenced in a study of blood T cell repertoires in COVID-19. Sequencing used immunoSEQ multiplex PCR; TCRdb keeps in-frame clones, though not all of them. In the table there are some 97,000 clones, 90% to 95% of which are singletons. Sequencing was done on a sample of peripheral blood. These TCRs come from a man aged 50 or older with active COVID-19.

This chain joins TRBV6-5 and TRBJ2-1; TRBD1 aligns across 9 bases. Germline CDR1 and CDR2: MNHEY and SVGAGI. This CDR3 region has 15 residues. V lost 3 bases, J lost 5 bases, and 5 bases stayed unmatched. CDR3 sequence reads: CASSYGTGNNNEQFF. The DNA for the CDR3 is TGTGCCAGCAGTTATGGGACAGGGAACAACAATGAGCAGTTCTTC.

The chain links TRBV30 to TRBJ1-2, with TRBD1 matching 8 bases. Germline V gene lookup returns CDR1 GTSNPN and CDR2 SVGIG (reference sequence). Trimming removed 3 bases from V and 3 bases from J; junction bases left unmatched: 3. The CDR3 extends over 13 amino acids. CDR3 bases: TGTGCCTGGAGAGGGACAGGCTACTATGGCTACACCTTC. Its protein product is CAWRGTGYYGYTF.

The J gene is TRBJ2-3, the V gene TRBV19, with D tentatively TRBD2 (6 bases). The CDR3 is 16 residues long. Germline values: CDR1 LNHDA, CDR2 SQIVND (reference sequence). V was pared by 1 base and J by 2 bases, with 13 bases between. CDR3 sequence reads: CASSIGSGGVTDTQYF. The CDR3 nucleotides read TGTGCCAGTAGTATAGGGTCCGGAGGGGTCACAGATACGCAGTATTTT.

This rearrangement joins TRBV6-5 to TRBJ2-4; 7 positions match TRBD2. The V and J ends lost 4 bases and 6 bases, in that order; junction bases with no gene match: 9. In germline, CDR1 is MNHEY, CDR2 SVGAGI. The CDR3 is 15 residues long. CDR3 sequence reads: CASSSAGAGRNIQYF. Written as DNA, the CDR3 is TGTGCCAGCAGTTCCGCGGGAGCGGGGAGAAACATTCAGTACTTC.

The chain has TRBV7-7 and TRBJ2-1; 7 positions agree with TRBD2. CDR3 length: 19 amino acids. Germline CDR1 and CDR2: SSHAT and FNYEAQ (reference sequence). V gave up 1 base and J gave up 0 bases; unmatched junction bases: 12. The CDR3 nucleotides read TGTGCCAGCAGCTTAGGGGCGCTAGGCGGGGGAAGCTCCTACAATGAGCAGTTCTTC. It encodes CASSLGALGGGSSYNEQFF.

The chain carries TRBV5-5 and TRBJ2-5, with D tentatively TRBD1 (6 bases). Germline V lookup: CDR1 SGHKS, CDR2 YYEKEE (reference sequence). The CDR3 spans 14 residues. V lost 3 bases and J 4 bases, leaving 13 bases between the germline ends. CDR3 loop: CASSYQGLGETQYF. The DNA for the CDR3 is TGTGCCAGCAGCTACCAGGGGCTAGGAGAGACCCAGTACTTC.